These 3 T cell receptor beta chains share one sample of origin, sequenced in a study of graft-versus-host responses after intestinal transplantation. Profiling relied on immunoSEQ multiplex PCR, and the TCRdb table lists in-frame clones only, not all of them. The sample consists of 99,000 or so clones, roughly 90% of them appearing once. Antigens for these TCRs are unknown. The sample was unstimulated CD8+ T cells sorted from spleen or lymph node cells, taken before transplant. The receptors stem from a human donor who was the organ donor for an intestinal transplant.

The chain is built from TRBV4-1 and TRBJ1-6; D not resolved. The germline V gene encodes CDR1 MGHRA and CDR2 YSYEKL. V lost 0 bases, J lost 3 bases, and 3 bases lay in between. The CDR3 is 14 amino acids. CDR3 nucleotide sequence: TGCGCCAGCAGCCAAGACCTCTATAATTCACCCCTCCACTTT. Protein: CASSQDLYNSPLHF.

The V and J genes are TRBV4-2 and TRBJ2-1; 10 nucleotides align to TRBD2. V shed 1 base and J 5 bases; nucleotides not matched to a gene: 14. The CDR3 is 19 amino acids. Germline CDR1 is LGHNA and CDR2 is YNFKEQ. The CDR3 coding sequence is TGTGCCAGCAGCCAAGGACCTTTGGGCCTAGCGGGGGAAAACAATGAGCAGTTCTTC. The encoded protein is CASSQGPLGLAGENNEQFF.

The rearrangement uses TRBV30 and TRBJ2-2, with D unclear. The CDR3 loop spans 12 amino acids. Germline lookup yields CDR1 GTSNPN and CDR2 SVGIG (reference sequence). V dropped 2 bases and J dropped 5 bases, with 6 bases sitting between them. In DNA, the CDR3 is TGTGCCTGGAGTCCCAGAACCGGGGAGCTGTTTTTT. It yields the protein CAWSPRTGELFF.